This T cell receptor (beta chain) was captured in a study of T cells after yellow fever vaccination. Study-wide results and caveats: Weaker overall, the secondary response nonetheless peaked faster (day 5 versus 15). Once the booster was given, most primary-vaccination clones reappeared, at around 96% for CD4 and over 85% for CD8. Bulk-population clonotypes that are abundant could appear as contaminants in FACS-sorted repertoires.

Germline CDR1 MNHNS, CDR2 SASEGT. V gave up 6 bases and J gave up 8 bases, with 17 bases separating them. This CDR3 is 14 amino acids long. On this clonotype: Its antigen is currently unknown.

A 5'RACE template-switching step, the method used to make TCR cDNA, added a universal primer site and UMIs. Via MiXCR, TCRdb re-called the 5' RACE reads, giving one row per CDR3 protein. The table shows about 300,000 distinct CDR3 sequences, with around 6.8% occurring only once. This TCR was recovered from a young man who received the YFV17D yellow fever vaccine. This rearrangement joins TRBV6-1 to TRBJ1-3; D ambiguous. Sequences were derived from PBMCs, sampled roughly 47 days after the first yellow fever vaccination. CDR3 residues: CASSRTHYGDTIYF. The CDR3 DNA reads as TGTGCCAGCAGCAGGACCCACTATGGGGACACCATATATTTT.